The present TCR beta chain was sequenced within a study of blood T cell repertoires in COVID-19. Authors' methods: Amplification of reference gene primers provided the estimated nucleated cell counts. Libraries were prepared by immunoSEQ multiplex PCR; TCRdb keeps only in-frame clonotypes and omits some of them. V and J calls plus clone size are reproduced from that table; the DNA served to infer D and trimming. This sample carries roughly 40,000 clones, more than 85% of them seen once, and the ten largest clones take 4.5% to 7%. This CDR3 is 16 amino acids long. From germline, CDR1 is SGHKS and CDR2 YYEKEE (reference sequence). V was shortened by 1 base and J by 2 bases, with 16 bases between the two germline ends.

The chain recombines TRBV5-5 with TRBJ2-7; possibly TRBD1 for D (6 bases). The sample taken for sequencing was peripheral blood. The sequence derives from a human donor in a cohort sampled during active COVID-19. The CDR3 protein is CASSLKGAGAPYEQYF. The CDR3 DNA sequence: TGTGCCAGCAGCTTGAAAGGGGCAGGGGCCCCCTACGAGCAGTACTTC.